The rows below give T cell receptor beta chains drawn from one sample of a study of blood T cells in healthy people across ages. TCRdb itself ran the 5' RACE reads through MiXCR, one entry per CDR3 protein. The sample lists about 1.8 million distinct CDR3 sequences; just under 50% were seen once. The source material was blood. These receptors were obtained from a woman aged 40 to 55 in good health. Both conserved end residues are part of each CDR3. Each record gives: J gene, V gene, clone size, CDR3 length, D gene, CDR3 DNA, CDR3 protein. D genes are given only for firm matches. Some rows have no size entry. The others give once, few or many, or a class for an expanded clone.

>TRBJ2-5|TRBV5-1|NA|17|TRBD2
TGCGCCAGCAGCTTGAATCTAGCGGGGCCCAATCAAGAGACCCAGTACTTC
CASSLNLAGPNQETQYF
>TRBJ2-3|TRBV24-1|NA|17|TRBD1
TGTGCCACCAGTGATTTGCAGACAGGGCCCAAACCAGATACGCAGTATTTT
CATSDLQTGPKPDTQYF
>TRBJ1-4|TRBV7-9|NA|16|NA
TGTGCCAGCAGCACTGCTAGACAGCTAACTAATGAAAAACTGTTTTTT
CASSTARQLTNEKLFF
>TRBJ2-5|TRBV4-2|NA|18|TRBD2
TGTGCCAGCAGCCAAAGGTTAGCGGGGGGACTTCCCCAAGAGACCCAGTACTTC
CASSQRLAGGLPQETQYF
>TRBJ2-1|TRBV6-6|NA|15|NA
TGTGCCAGCAGTTACCGGGACGGTATATACAATGAGCAGTTCTTC
CASSYRDGIYNEQFF
>TRBJ2-7|TRBV5-1|NA|15|NA
TGCGCCAGCAGCTTGGCTCCAGGGTTGGAATACGAGCAGTACTTC
CASSLAPGLEYEQYF
>TRBJ1-2|TRBV7-2|NA|13|NA
TGTGCCAGCAGCTTACTTGGGAAATATGGCTACACCTTC
CASSLLGKYGYTF
>TRBJ2-1|TRBV28|NA|16|TRBD2
TGTGCCAGCAGCGCCCGCCGGGTCTCCGGGGGGAATGAGCAGTTCTTC
CASSARRVSGGNEQFF
>TRBJ1-5|TRBV7-2|NA|15|TRBD1
TGTGCCAGCAGCTCGACAGGGAAAAGCAATCAGCCCCAGCATTTT
CASSSTGKSNQPQHF
>TRBJ2-5|TRBV7-2|NA|15|TRBD2
TGTGCCAGCAGAGCTTACGGCGGGGGGGCTGAGACCCAGTACTTC
CASRAYGGGAETQYF
>TRBJ2-1|TRBV5-4|NA|16|TRBD1
TGTGCCAGCAGCGATCAGAGCAGGGGGAACTACAATGAGCAGTTCTTC
CASSDQSRGNYNEQFF
>TRBJ2-7|TRBV6-5|NA|15|TRBD1
TGTGCCAGCAGTTACTCGAGGGACAGATTCTACGAGCAGTACTTC
CASSYSRDRFYEQYF
>TRBJ2-3|TRBV16|NA|14|NA
TGTGCCAGCAGCCCTAGCGACATCACAGATACGCAGTATTTT
CASSPSDITDTQYF
>TRBJ2-7|TRBV20-1|NA|13|TRBD2
TGCAGTGCGGCGGGACTAGGGGCGAGCGAGCAGTACTTC
CSAAGLGASEQYF
>TRBJ2-5|TRBV29-1|NA|16|NA
TGCAGCGTTGAGGGGGCGCCAGGGGGGACCTACAATGAGCAGTACTTC
CSVEGAPGGTYNEQYF
>TRBJ2-3|TRBV6-2/TRBV6-3|NA|15|TRBD1
TGTGCCAGCAGAAAACCGGGACAGGGGGCCGATACGCAGTATTTC
CASRKPGQGADTQYF
>TRBJ2-3|TRBV7-2|NA|14|TRBD1
TGTGCCAGCAGCTTGAGGGACAGGGGAGATACGCAGTATTTT
CASSLRDRGDTQYF
>TRBJ2-1|TRBV5-1|NA|16|TRBD2
TGCGCCAGCGTAGCGGGGGCACCAAAAAGCTACAATGAGCAGTTCTTC
CASVAGAPKSYNEQFF
>TRBJ2-6|TRBV29-1|few|13|NA
TGCAGCGTCATAAGCGCTGGGGCCAACGTCCTGACTTTC
CSVISAGANVLTF
>TRBJ2-7|TRBV7-9|few|19|TRBD1
TGTGCCAGCAGCCCACGAGACCGTACAACCGGGACAGACCCCTACGAGCAGTACTTC
CASSPRDRTTGTDPYEQYF
>TRBJ2-1|TRBV6-5|once|16|TRBD1
TGTGCCAGCAGGATCCGGGGGGACAGGGGAAGGGATGAGCAGTTCTTC
CASRIRGDRGRDEQFF
>TRBJ2-1|TRBV12-3/TRBV12-4|NA|13|NA
TGTGCCAGCAGTCCCATAGAGGGCCACGAGCAGTTCTTC
CASSPIEGHEQFF
>TRBJ2-1|TRBV27|NA|14|NA
TGTACCAGCAGACTCCCAGGGTGGAACAATGAGCAGTTCTTC
CTSRLPGWNNEQFF
>TRBJ1-2|TRBV27|NA|13|NA
TGTCCCAGCAGTTTATTTCCCCACTATGGCTACACCTTC
CPSSLFPHYGYTF